This entry lists 18 T cell receptor beta chains sequenced from one sample in a study of CD8+ T cells in alopecia areata. The sequencing template was cDNA reverse transcribed from extracted RNA. Produced via immunoSEQ multiplex PCR; TCRdb's table is partial and in-frame only. The sample lists 150,000 or so clones, around half occurring once. The treatment was: oral pan-JAK inhibitor, 5-10 mg twice daily. The starting material was CD8+ T cells sorted from blood, obtained at week 4, from a patient treated with tofacitinib. The receptors were gathered from a human donor with alopecia areata.

The V and J genes are TRBV7-9 and TRBJ2-7; TRBD1 aligns across 8 bases. Trimming at V came to 8 bases and at J to 3 bases, leaving 3 bases not matched to a gene. The CDR3 is made up of 12 amino acids. Germline CDR1 and CDR2: SEHNR and FQNEAQ (reference sequence). CDR3: CASQDRDYEQYF. CDR3 bases: TGTGCCAGCCAGGACAGGGACTACGAGCAGTACTTC.

J is TRBJ2-3 and V is TRBV9; no clear D gene. CDR1 is SGDLS and CDR2 is YYNGEE in the germline V gene. The CDR3 spans 15 residues. V lost 0 bases, J lost 1 base, and 9 bases lay in between. Written as DNA, the CDR3 is TGTGCCAGCAGCGTAGGGATTCGGGGCACAGATACGCAGTATTTT. This codes for CASSVGIRGTDTQYF.

This clone has just a few counts. The gene calls are TRBV30 and TRBJ2-7, with D perhaps matching TRBD2 (6 bases). The CDR3 has 13 residues. CDR1 GTSNPN and CDR2 SVGIG come from the germline V gene (reference sequence). V was cut by 7 bases and J by 5 bases, with 18 bases left in between. CDR3: CAYTLGREHEQYF. CDR3 in DNA: TGTGCCTACACACTCGGACGGGAGCACGAGCAGTACTTC.

This clone was seen more than once but under ten times. The chain recombines TRBV15 with TRBJ2-1; no clear D. Between the trimmed V and J ends, which lost 5 bases and 5 bases, there was a span of 13 bases. The CDR3 totals 14 residues. CDR1 and CDR2 from the germline V gene are LNHNV and YYDKDF (reference sequence). CDR3 bases: TGTGCCACCAGCCCCTCGCATATCCACAATGAGCAGTTCTTC. As protein: CATSPSHIHNEQFF.

This clone has a count of ten or more. The rearrangement joins TRBV4-3 to TRBJ1-4, with D unresolved. The germline CDR1 and CDR2 sequences are LGHNA and YSLEER. The CDR3 spans 15 residues. V was clipped by 1 base and J by 4 bases, with 10 bases between them. The DNA of the CDR3 is TGCGCCAGCAGCCAAGCGGTTGGCGTTAATGAAAAACTGTTTTTT. Amino acids: CASSQAVGVNEKLFF.

This clone was counted between two and nine times. The V gene is TRBV11-2, the J gene TRBJ1-1; D remains ambiguous. The CDR3 is made up of 12 amino acids. The germline CDR1 and CDR2 sequences are SGHAT and FQNNGV. Trimming pared 0 bases from V and 7 bases from J, leaving 6 bases between. Here the CDR3 DNA reads TGTGCCAGCAGCTTAGAACAGATTGAAGCTTTCTTT. This translates into CASSLEQIEAFF.

This chain connects TRBV29-1 to TRBJ2-2; D is tentatively TRBD1 or TRBD2 (5 bases each). Per the germline V gene, CDR1 is SQVTM and CDR2 is ANQGSEA. Trimming left V 8 bases short and J 3 bases short, with 10 bases between. CDR3 length: 12 residues. CDR3 loop: CSYLGDTGELFF. CDR3 DNA: TGCAGCTATCTGGGGGACACCGGGGAGCTGTTTTTT.

The table lists this clone with a few counts. J is TRBJ1-2 and V is TRBV30, with D possibly being TRBD1 (5 bases). The CDR3 sequence is 12 residues long. Per germline, CDR1 GTSNPN and CDR2 SVGIG (reference sequence). The V gene lost 4 bases and the J gene lost 5 bases, with 11 bases spanning the gap. The CDR3 sequence: CAWMEGRYGYTF. CDR3 sequence (DNA): TGTGCCTGGATGGAGGGGAGGTATGGCTACACCTTC.

The chain joins TRBV7-9 to TRBJ2-5, with 9 bases matching TRBD1. CDR3 size: 14 residues. Looked up from germline, CDR1 is SEHNR and CDR2 is FQNEAQ (reference sequence). The trim removed 5 bases at V and 5 bases at J, leaving 6 bases unmatched. The CDR3 DNA reads TGTGCCAGCAGCGATACAGGGGGCTGGGAGACCCAGTACTTC. Translation: CASSDTGGWETQYF.

The chain couples TRBV9 to TRBJ2-2; D is unresolved. V lost 3 bases to trimming and J lost 5 bases, with 8 bases between them. This CDR3 is built from 13 residues. Germline-derived CDR1 and CDR2 are SGDLS and YYNGEE. As DNA, the CDR3 is TGTGCCAGCAGCGGACCAGGTACCGGGGAGCTGTTTTTT. Residues: CASSGPGTGELFF.

The rearrangement uses TRBV5-1 and TRBJ2-6; 7 bases fit TRBD1. The CDR3 contains 18 residues. Germline CDR1 reads SGHRS; CDR2 reads YFSETQ. The J segment lost 1 base and the V segment lost 4 bases, leaving 11 bases of the junction unmatched. This CDR3 reads CASSPRDSGKSGANVLTF. CDR3 in DNA: TGCGCCAGCAGCCCCAGGGACAGTGGGAAGTCTGGGGCCAACGTCCTGACTTTC.

On this clone itself: The junction departs from germline at one end; a sequencing error may be responsible. The chain is built from TRBV2 and TRBJ2-7; the D is unclear. CDR1 is SNHLY, CDR2 FYNNEI, per germline. This CDR3 region has 13 residues. CDR3 sequence reads: CASSPLVELERDF. The CDR3 DNA follows: TGTGCCAGCAGCCCCTTGGTAGAACTGGAGAGAGACTTC.

This chain connects TRBV29-1 to TRBJ2-7, with D possibly being TRBD1 (5 bases). The CDR3 covers 13 residues. The germline CDR1 and CDR2 sequences are SQVTM and ANQGSEA. V lost 3 bases to trimming and J lost 2 bases, with 11 bases between them. The CDR3 reads CSVEDTLAYEQYF. The CDR3 DNA sequence: TGCAGCGTTGAGGACACATTGGCCTACGAGCAGTACTTC.

Only a few counts were recorded for this clone. The chain employs TRBV6-1 and TRBJ2-2, with TRBD1 matching over 8 bases. The CDR3 is 13 amino acids. V lost 6 bases to trimming and J lost 3 bases; unmatched junction nucleotides: 0. Germline lookup yields CDR1 MNHNS and CDR2 SASEGT. The CDR3 sequence: CASRTGDTGELFF. CDR3 bases: TGTGCCAGCAGGACAGGGGACACCGGGGAGCTGTTTTTT.

This clone turned up a few times. V and J are TRBV29-1 and TRBJ2-1; D may correspond to TRBD1 or TRBD2 (5 bases each). The CDR3 length is 16 residues. With 3 bases removed from V and 8 bases from J, the gap between germline ends came to 23 bases. CDR1 is SQVTM, CDR2 ANQGSEA, per germline. Here the CDR3 reads CSVEEGRDGPWDEQFF. DNA of the CDR3: TGCAGCGTTGAGGAAGGCCGGGACGGACCTTGGGATGAGCAGTTCTTC.

This clone was observed a few times. The genes are TRBV2 and TRBJ2-7; tentatively, D is TRBD1 or TRBD2 (5 bases each). CDR3 size: 13 residues. V gave up 3 bases and J gave up 6 bases, with 12 bases separating them. Germline CDR1 is SNHLY and CDR2 is FYNNEI. The CDR3 is CASSEGAGSEQYF. The CDR3 region has the DNA TGTGCCAGCAGTGAGGGTGCAGGGAGCGAGCAGTACTTC.

J is TRBJ2-2 and V is TRBV6-5; 9 nucleotides align to TRBD1. The V and J ends lost 4 bases and 3 bases, in that order; junction bases with no gene match: 3. This CDR3 has 15 amino acids. Germline CDR1 MNHEY, CDR2 SVGAGI. The CDR3 region is CASSSGTGHTGELFF. Written as DNA, the CDR3 is TGTGCCAGCAGTTCCGGGACAGGGCACACCGGGGAGCTGTTTTTT.

This clone was seen more than once but under ten times. CDR3 amino acids: CASSLADDGEQFF. In DNA, the CDR3 is TGTGCCAGCAGCTTGGCCGATGACGGTGAGCAGTTCTTC. V gene TRBV5-6 combines with J gene TRBJ2-1; D gene uncertain. Trimming took off 0 bases at V and 9 bases at J, with 10 bases between the two ends. The CDR3 consists of 13 residues. CDR1 SGHDT and CDR2 YYEEEE come from the germline V gene.